Below, 3 T cell receptor beta chains from the same sample are listed, as sequenced in a study of blood T cell repertoires in COVID-19. Generated by immunoSEQ multiplex PCR, the TCRdb table keeps only in-frame clones and is missing some. This sample yields about 54,000 clones, of which 90% to 95% are seen a single time; about 7.3% belongs to the top ten. Sequenced input: peripheral blood. The receptor set was obtained from a woman in her fifties or sixties with active or convalescent COVID-19.

The CDR3 sequence is CASSHQPGTGTGYTF. The DNA of the CDR3 is TGTGCCAGCAGCCATCAGCCCGGGACAGGGACAGGCTACACCTTC. The chain couples TRBV3-1 (or the pseudogene TRBV3-2) to TRBJ1-2; 9 bases match TRBD1. The CDR3 is made up of 15 amino acids. The V gene end was trimmed by 3 bases and the J gene end by 8 bases; junction bases not matched to a gene: 10. Germline values: CDR1 LGHDT, CDR2 YNNKEL (reference sequence).

This clone was counted once. J is TRBJ1-5 and V is TRBV6-5, with D possibly being TRBD1 (5 bases). Germline CDR1 reads MNHEY; CDR2 reads SVGAGI. The CDR3 spans 13 residues. Trimming removed 11 bases from V and 2 bases from J, with 13 bases in between. DNA for the CDR3: TGTGCCTGCTGTAGGGGTGGCAATCAGCCCCAGCATTTT. It is translated as CACCRGGNQPQHF.

This clone was seen a single time. This chain links TRBV19 with TRBJ2-3; the D is unclear. Germline V lookup: CDR1 LNHDA, CDR2 SQIVND (reference sequence). This CDR3 spans 14 amino acids. V lost 5 bases, J lost 0 bases, and 9 bases lay in between. The CDR3 region is CASSSSVSTDTQYF. The DNA of the CDR3 is TGTGCCAGTAGTTCCTCAGTTAGCACAGATACGCAGTATTTT.